This TCR beta chain was obtained from a study of spatial heterogeneity in lung cancer. Study summary: Samples came from 72 TRACERx patients with untreated early-stage lung cancer. Where available, sequencing covered follow-up PBMC samples, taken at a median of around 25 months after resection.

Time point described: blood at routine non-recurrence follow-up after resection. Unsorted whole RNA samples from tumor, nontumor lung or frozen PBMC were sequenced. This CDR3 is built from 16 residues. J gave up 5 bases and V 2 bases, and 7 bases lay outside the gene matches. In germline, CDR1 is SGHRS, CDR2 YFSETQ. The study tagged each TCR cDNA molecule with a unique molecular identifier. TCRdb re-called the 5' RACE reads with MiXCR, one entry per CDR3 protein. The data show around 110,000 distinct CDR3 sequences, 10% to 15% seen once. The sequence was collected from a male donor with early-stage non-small cell lung cancer. The V call is TRBV5-1, the J call TRBJ2-1; TRBD1 matches 10 bases. The sample consisted of PBMCs, taken at follow-up. For the CDR3, the DNA is TGCGCCAGCAGCTTAACGGGACAGGGGATCCACAATGAGCAGTTCTTC. This sequence encodes CASSLTGQGIHNEQFF.